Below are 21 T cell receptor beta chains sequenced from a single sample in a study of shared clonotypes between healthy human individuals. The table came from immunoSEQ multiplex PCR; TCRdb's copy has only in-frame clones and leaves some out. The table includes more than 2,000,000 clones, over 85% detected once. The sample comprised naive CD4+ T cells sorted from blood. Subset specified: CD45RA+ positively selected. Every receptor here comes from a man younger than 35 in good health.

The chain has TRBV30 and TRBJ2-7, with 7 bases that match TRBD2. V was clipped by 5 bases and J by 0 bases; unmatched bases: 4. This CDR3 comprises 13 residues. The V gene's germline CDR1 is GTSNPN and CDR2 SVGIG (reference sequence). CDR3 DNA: TGTGCCTGGGAGGGAGGGAGCTCCTACGAGCAGTACTTC. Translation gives CAWEGGSSYEQYF.

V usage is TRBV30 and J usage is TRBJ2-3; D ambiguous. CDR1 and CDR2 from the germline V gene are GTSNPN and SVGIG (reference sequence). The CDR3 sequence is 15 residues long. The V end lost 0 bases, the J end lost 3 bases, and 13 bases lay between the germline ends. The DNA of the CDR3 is TGTGCCTGGAGTGTAGGTGGGAAGATAACAGATACGCAGTATTTT. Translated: CAWSVGGKITDTQYF.

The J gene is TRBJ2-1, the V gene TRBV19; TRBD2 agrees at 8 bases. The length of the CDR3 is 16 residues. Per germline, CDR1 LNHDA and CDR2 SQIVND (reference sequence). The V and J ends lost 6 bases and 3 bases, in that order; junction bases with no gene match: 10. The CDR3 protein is CASRSASGSFYNEQFF. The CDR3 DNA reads TGTGCCAGTAGGTCGGCCAGCGGGAGTTTCTACAATGAGCAGTTCTTC.

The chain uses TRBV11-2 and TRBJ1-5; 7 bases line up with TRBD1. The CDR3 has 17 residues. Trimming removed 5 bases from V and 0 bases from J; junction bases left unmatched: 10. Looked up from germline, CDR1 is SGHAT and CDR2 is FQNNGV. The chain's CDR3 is CASSLEGQKYSNQPQHF. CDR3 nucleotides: TGTGCCAGCAGCCTCGAGGGACAGAAATATAGCAATCAGCCCCAGCATTTT.

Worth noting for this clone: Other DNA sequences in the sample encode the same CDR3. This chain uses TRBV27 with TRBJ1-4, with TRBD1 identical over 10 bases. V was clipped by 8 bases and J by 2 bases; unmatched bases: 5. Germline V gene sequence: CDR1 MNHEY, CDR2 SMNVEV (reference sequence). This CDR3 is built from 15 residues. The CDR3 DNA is TGTGCCAGCTCCAGACAGGGGGCGACTAATGAAAAACTGTTTTTT. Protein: CASSRQGATNEKLFF.

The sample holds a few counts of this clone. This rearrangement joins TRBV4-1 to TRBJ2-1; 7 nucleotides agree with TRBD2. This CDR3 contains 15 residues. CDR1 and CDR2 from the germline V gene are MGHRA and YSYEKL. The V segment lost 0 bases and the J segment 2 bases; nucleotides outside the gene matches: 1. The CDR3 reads CASSQDSGTYNEQFF. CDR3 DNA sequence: TGCGCCAGCAGCCAAGACAGCGGGACCTACAATGAGCAGTTCTTC.

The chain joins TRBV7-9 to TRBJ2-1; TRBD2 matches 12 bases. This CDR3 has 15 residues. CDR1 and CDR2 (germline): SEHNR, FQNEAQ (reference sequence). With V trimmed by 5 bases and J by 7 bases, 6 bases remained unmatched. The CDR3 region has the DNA TGTGCCAGCAGCCCAAGGACTAGCGGGAATAATGAGCAGTTCTTC. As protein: CASSPRTSGNNEQFF.

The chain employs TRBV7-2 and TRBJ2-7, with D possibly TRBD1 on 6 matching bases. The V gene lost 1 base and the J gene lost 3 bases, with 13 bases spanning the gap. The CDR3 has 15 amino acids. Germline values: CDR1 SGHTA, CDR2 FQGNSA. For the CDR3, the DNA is TGTGCCAGCAGCTTAGTCGGTCAGGGGAACTACGAGCAGTACTTC. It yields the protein CASSLVGQGNYEQYF.

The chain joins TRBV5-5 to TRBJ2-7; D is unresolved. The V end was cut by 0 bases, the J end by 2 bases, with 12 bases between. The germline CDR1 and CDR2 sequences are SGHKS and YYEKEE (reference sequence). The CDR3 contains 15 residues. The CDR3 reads CASSLGQVDPYEQYF. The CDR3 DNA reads TGTGCCAGCAGCTTGGGGCAGGTGGACCCCTACGAGCAGTACTTC. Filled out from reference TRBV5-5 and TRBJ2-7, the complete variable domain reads DAGVTQSPTHLIKTRGQQVTLRCSPISGHKSVSWYQQVLGQGPQFIFQYYEKEERGRGNFPDRFSARQFPNYSSELNVNALLLGDSALYLCASSLGQVDPYEQYFGPGTRLTVT.

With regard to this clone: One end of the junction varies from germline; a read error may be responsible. The CDR3 reads CASSQRQGWLVF. The CDR3 bases are TGTGCCAGCAGCCAGAGACAGGGGTGGTTGGTCTTC. The chain carries TRBV6-5 and TRBJ2-1; 8 bases match TRBD1. The CDR3 totals 12 residues. The germline CDR1 and CDR2 sequences are MNHEY and SVGAGI.

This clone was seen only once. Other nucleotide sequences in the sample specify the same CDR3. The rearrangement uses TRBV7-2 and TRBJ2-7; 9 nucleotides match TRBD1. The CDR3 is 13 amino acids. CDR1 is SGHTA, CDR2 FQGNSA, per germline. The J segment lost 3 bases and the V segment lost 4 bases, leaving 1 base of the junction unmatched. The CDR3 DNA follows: TGTGCCAGCAGCTCGGACAGGGGCTACGAGCAGTACTTC. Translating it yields CASSSDRGYEQYF.

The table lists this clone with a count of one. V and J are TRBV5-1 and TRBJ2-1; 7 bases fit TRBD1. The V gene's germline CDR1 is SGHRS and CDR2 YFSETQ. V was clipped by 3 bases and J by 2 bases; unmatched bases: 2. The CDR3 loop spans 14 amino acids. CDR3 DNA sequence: TGCGCCAGCAGCTGGGACAGTCCCTACAATGAGCAGTTCTTC. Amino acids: CASSWDSPYNEQFF.

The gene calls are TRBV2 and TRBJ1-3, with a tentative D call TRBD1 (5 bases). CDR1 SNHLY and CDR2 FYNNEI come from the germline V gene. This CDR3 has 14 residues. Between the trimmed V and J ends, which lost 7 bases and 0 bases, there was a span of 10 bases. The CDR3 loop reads CASTSGSSGNTIYF. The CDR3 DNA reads TGTGCCAGCACCTCAGGGTCCTCTGGAAACACCATATATTTT.

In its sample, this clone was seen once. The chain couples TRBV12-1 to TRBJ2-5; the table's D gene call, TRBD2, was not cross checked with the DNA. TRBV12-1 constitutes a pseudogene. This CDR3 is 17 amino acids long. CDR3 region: CASSFRRLAGVCETQYF. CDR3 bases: TGTGCCAGCAGCTTTAGGAGACTAGCGGGAGTTTGTGAGACCCAGTACTTC.

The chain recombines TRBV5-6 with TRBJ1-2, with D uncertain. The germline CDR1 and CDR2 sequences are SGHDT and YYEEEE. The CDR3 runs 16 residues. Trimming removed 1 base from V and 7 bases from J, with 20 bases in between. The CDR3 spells CASSLSYGSLSGGYTF. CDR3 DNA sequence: TGTGCCAGCAGCTTGTCTTACGGCAGCTTATCAGGTGGCTACACCTTC.

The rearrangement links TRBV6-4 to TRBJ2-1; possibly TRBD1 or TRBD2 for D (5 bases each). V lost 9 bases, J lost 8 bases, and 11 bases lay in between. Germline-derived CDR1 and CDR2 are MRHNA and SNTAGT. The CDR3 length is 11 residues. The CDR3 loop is CARTPGHEQFF. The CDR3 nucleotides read TGTGCCAGAACGCCGGGGCATGAGCAGTTCTTC.

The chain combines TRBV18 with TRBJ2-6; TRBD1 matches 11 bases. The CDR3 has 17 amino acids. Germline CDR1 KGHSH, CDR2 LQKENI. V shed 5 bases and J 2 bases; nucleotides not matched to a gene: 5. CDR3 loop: CASSRGTGGTGANVLTF. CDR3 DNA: TGTGCCAGCTCAAGAGGGACAGGGGGAACTGGGGCCAACGTCCTGACTTTC.

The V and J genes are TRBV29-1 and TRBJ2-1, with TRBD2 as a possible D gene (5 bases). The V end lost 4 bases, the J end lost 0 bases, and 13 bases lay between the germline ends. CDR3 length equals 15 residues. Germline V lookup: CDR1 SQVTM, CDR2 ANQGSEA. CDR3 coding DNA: TGCAGCGTTGGGGCTAGCAGTAGCTCCTACAATGAGCAGTTCTTC. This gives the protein CSVGASSSSYNEQFF.

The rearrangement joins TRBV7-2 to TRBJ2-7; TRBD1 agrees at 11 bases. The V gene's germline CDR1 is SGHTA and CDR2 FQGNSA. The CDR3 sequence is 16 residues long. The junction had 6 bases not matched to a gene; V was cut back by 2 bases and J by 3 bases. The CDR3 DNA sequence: TGTGCCAGCAGCTTAACGGGACAGGGGGAGAACTACGAGCAGTACTTC. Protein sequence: CASSLTGQGENYEQYF.

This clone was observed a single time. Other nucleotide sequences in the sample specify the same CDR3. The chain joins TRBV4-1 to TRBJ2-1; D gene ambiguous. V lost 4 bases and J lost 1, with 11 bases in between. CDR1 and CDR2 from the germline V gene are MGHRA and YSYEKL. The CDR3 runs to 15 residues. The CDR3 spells CASSRLALSYNEQFF. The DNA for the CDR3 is TGCGCCAGCAGCCGATTAGCCCTTTCCTACAATGAGCAGTTCTTC.

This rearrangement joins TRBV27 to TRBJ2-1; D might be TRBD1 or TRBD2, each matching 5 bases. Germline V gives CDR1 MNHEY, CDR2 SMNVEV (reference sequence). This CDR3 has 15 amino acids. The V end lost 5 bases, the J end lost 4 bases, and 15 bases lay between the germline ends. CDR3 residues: CASSPSPWGYNEQFF. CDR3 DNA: TGTGCCAGCAGTCCTAGCCCTTGGGGGTACAATGAGCAGTTCTTC.